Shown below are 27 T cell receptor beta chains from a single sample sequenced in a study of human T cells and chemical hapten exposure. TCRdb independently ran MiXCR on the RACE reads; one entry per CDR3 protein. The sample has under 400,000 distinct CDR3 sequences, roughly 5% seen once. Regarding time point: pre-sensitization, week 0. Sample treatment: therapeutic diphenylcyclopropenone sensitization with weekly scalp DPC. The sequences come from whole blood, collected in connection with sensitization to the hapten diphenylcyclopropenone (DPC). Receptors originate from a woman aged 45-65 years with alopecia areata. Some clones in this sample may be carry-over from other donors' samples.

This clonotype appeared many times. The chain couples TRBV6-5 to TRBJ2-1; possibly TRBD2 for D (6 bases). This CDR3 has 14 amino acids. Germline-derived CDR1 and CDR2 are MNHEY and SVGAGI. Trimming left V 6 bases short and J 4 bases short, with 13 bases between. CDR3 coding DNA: TGTGCCAGCAGCCGGGACTCAAAATACAATGAGCAGTTCTTC. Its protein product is CASSRDSKYNEQFF.

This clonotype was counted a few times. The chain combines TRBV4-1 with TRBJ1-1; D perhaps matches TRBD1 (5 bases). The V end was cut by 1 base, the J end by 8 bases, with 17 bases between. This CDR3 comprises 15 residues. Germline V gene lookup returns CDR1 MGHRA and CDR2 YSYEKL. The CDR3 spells CASSQVPQGRGEAFF. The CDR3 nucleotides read TGCGCCAGCAGCCAAGTTCCCCAGGGACGGGGAGAAGCTTTCTTT.

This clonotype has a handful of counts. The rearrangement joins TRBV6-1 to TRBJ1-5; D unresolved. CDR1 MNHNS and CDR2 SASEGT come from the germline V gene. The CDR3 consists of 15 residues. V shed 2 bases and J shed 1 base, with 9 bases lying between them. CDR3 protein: CASSEYGKSNQPQHF. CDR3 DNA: TGTGCCAGCAGTGAATACGGAAAAAGCAATCAGCCCCAGCATTTT.

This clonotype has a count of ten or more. CDR3 DNA: TGTGCCAGCAGCCCCTCACCCGGGGAGCTGTTTTTT. Protein sequence: CASSPSPGELFF. The chain uses TRBV6-2 or TRBV6-3 and TRBJ2-2; D is ambiguous. Germline V CDR1 and CDR2: MNHEY, SVGEGT. This CDR3 contains 12 residues. The V end lost 6 bases, the J end lost 6 bases, and 8 bases lay between the germline ends.

This chain's CDR3 is CASSASRGVGTEAFF. The CDR3 DNA reads TGTGCCAGCAGCGCCTCCAGGGGAGTTGGCACTGAAGCTTTCTTT. The chain recombines TRBV9 with TRBJ1-1, with D maybe TRBD1 (6 bases). Germline assignment: CDR1 SGDLS and CDR2 YYNGEE. This CDR3 is built from 15 residues. Trimming left V 3 bases short and J 4 bases short, with 16 bases between.

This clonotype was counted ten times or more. CDR3 bases: TGCGCCAGCAGTGATTCAGGGGCTGGAGATACGCAGTATTTT. Protein product: CASSDSGAGDTQYF. The chain carries TRBV10-1 and TRBJ2-3, with D perhaps TRBD1 (6 bases). V lost 3 bases and J lost 5, with 12 bases in between. CDR3 length equals 14 residues. Germline CDR1 and CDR2: WNHNN and SYGVQD (reference sequence).

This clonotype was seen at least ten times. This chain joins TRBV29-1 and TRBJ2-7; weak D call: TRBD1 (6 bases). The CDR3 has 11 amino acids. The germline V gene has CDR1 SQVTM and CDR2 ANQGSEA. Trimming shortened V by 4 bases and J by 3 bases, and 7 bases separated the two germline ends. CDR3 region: CSVARGYEQYF. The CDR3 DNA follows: TGCAGCGTTGCCAGGGGCTACGAGCAGTACTTC.

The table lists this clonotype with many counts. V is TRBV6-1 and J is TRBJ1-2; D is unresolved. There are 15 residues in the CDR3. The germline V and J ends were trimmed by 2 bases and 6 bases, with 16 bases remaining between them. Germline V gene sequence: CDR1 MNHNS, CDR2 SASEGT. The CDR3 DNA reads TGTGCCAGCAGTGAACGGTCGACGGTCTACGATGGCTACACCTTC. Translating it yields CASSERSTVYDGYTF.

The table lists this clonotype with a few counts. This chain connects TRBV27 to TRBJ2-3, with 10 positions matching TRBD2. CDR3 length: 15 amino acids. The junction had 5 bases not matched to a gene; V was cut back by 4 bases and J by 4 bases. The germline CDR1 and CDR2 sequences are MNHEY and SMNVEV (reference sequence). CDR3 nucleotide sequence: TGTGCCAGCAGTTCTCTAGCGGGAGCGGCAGATACGCAGTATTTT. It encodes CASSSLAGAADTQYF.

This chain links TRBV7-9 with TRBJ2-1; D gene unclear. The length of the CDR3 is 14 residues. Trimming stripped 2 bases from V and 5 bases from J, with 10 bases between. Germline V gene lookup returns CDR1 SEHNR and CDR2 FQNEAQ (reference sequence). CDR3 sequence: CASSLIGGDNEQFF. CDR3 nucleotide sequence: TGTGCCAGCAGCTTAATCGGTGGAGACAATGAGCAGTTCTTC.

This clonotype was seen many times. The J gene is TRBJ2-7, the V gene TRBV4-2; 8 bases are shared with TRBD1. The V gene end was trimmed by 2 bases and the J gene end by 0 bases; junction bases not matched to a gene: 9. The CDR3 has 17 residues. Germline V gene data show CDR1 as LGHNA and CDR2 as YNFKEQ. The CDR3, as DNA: TGTGCCAGCAGCCAACCACTTACAGGGGGTGTCTCCTACGAGCAGTACTTC. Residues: CASSQPLTGGVSYEQYF.

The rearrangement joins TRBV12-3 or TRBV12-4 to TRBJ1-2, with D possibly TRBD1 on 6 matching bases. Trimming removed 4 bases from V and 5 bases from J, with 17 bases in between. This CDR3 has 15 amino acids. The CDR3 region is CASSSPQGRGYGYTF. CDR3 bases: TGTGCCAGCAGTTCCCCGCAGGGTAGGGGGTATGGCTACACCTTC.

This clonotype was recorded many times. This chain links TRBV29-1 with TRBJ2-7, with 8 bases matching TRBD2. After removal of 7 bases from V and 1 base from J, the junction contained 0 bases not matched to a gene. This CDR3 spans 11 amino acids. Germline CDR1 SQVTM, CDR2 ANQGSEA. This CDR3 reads CSAGGSYEQYF. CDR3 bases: TGCAGCGCGGGGGGGTCCTACGAGCAGTACTTC.

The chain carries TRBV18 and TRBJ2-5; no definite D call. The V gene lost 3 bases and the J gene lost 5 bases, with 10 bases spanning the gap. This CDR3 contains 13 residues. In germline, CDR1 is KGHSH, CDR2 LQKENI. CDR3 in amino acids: CASSPLSGETQYF. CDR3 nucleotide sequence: TGTGCCAGCTCACCTCTATCGGGTGAGACCCAGTACTTC.

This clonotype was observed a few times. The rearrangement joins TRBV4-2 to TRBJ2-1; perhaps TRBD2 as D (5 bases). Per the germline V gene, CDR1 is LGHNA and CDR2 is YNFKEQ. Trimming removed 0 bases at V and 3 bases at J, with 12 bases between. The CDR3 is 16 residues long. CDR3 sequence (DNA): TGTGCCAGCAGCCAAGATGAGGAGGCGTACTACAATGAGCAGTTCTTC. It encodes CASSQDEEAYYNEQFF.

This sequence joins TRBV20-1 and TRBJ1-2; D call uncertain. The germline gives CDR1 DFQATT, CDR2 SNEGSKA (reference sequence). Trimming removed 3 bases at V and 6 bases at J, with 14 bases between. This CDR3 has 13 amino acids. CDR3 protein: CSASHDSTDGYTF. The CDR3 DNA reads TGCAGTGCTAGCCACGACTCGACCGATGGCTACACCTTC.

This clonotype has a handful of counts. CDR3 nucleotide sequence: TGTGCCAGCAGCCAACTAGCGGGGGGGAGAGAGACCCAGTACTTC. Its translation is CASSQLAGGRETQYF. This rearrangement joins TRBV14 to TRBJ2-5; 12 bases are a match to TRBD2. The V segment lost 2 bases and the J segment 4 bases; nucleotides outside the gene matches: 2. This CDR3 has 15 amino acids. CDR1 is SGHDN, CDR2 FVKESK, per germline.

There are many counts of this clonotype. The CDR3 spells CASGKYSNQPQHF. The CDR3 nucleotides read TGTGCCAGCGGGAAATATAGCAATCAGCCCCAGCATTTT. This sequence joins TRBV2 and TRBJ1-5; no clear D. The V gene lost 8 bases and the J gene lost 0 bases, with 8 bases spanning the gap. Germline V CDR1 and CDR2: SNHLY, FYNNEI. This CDR3 contains 13 residues.

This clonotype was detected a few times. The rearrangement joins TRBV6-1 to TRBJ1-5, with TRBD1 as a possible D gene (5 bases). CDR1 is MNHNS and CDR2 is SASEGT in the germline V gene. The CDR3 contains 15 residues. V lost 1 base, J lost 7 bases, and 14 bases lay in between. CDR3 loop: CASSEGQLLGQPQHF. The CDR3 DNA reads TGTGCCAGCAGTGAAGGACAGCTGCTTGGACAGCCCCAGCATTTT.

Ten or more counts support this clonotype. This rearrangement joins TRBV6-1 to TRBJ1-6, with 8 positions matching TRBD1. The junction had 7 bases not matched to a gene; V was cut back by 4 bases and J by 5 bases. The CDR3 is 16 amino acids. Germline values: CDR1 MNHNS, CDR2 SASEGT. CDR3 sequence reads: CASSGPTGANNSPLHF. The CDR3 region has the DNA TGTGCCAGCAGTGGACCGACAGGGGCCAATAATTCACCCCTCCACTTT.

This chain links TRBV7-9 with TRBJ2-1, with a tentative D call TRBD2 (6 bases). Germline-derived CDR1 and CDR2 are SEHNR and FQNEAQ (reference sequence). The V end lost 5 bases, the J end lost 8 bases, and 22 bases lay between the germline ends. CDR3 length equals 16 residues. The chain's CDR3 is CASSLSGVPAQYEQFF. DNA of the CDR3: TGTGCCAGCAGCCTTTCGGGAGTCCCCGCTCAATATGAGCAGTTCTTC.

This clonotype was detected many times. Here the CDR3 reads CASSVRNEQYF. In DNA, the CDR3 is TGTGCCAGCAGTGTCCGAAACGAGCAGTACTTC. V usage is TRBV27 and J usage is TRBJ2-7; no definite D call. The germline V gene has CDR1 MNHEY and CDR2 SMNVEV (reference sequence). The length of the CDR3 is 11 residues. The V end lost 5 bases, the J end lost 5 bases, and 7 bases lay between the germline ends.

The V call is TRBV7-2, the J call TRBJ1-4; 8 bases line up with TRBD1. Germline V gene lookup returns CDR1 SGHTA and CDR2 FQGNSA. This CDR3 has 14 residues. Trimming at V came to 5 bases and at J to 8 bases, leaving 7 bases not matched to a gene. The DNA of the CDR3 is TGTGCCAGCAGCCCTGGAGACAGGGGAGAAAAACTGTTTTTT. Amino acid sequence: CASSPGDRGEKLFF.

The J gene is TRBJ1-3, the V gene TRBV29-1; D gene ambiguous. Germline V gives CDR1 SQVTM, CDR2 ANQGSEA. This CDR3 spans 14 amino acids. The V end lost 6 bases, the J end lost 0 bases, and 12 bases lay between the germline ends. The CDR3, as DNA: TGCAGCGTCGCAACACCTTCCTCTGGAAACACCATATATTTT. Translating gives CSVATPSSGNTIYF.

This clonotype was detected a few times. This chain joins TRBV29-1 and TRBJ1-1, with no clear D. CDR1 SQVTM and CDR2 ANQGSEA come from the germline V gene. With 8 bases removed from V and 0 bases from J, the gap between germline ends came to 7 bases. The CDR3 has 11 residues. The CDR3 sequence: CSTQMNTEAFF. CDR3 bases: TGCAGCACTCAAATGAACACTGAAGCTTTCTTT.

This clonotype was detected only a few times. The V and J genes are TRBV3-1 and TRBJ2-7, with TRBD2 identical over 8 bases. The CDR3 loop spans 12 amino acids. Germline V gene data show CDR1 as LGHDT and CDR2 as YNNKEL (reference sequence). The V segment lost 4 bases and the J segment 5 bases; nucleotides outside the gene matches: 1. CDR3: CASSPAGDEQYF. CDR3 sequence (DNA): TGTGCCAGCAGCCCAGCGGGGGACGAGCAGTACTTC.

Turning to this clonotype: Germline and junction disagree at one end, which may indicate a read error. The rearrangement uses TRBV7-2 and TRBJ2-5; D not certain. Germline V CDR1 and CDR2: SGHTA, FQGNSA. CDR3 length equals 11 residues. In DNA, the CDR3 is TGTGCCAACAGCGCAAGAGAGACCCAGTACTTC. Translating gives CANSARETQYF.